This T cell receptor (beta chain) was obtained from a study of T cells in Graves' hyperthyroidism and ophthalmopathy. Isolation of PBMCs was performed on about 9.9 ml fresh peripheral blood. Authors of the study amplified TCR beta CDR3 regions from RNA transcripts. HTBI primers drove first-round RT-PCR of the TCR CDR3. TCRdb recomputed calls from the multiplex PCR reads with MiXCR, one row per CDR3 protein. The sample records 550,000 to 850,000 distinct CDR3 sequences, roughly 20% being singletons. The trim removed 6 bases at V and 6 bases at J, leaving 7 bases unmatched. The CDR3 length is 14 residues. This clonotype was detected ten times or more.

Sequences were obtained from blood. V is TRBV12-3 or TRBV12-4 and J is TRBJ1-5; 8 bases match TRBD1. The TCR originated in a woman aged 45 to 65 with Graves' hyperthyroidism that later progressed to Graves' ophthalmopathy. DNA of the CDR3: TGTGCCAGCAGGGCCGGACAGGGTGTTCAGCCCCAGCATTTT. Translated: CASRAGQGVQPQHF.